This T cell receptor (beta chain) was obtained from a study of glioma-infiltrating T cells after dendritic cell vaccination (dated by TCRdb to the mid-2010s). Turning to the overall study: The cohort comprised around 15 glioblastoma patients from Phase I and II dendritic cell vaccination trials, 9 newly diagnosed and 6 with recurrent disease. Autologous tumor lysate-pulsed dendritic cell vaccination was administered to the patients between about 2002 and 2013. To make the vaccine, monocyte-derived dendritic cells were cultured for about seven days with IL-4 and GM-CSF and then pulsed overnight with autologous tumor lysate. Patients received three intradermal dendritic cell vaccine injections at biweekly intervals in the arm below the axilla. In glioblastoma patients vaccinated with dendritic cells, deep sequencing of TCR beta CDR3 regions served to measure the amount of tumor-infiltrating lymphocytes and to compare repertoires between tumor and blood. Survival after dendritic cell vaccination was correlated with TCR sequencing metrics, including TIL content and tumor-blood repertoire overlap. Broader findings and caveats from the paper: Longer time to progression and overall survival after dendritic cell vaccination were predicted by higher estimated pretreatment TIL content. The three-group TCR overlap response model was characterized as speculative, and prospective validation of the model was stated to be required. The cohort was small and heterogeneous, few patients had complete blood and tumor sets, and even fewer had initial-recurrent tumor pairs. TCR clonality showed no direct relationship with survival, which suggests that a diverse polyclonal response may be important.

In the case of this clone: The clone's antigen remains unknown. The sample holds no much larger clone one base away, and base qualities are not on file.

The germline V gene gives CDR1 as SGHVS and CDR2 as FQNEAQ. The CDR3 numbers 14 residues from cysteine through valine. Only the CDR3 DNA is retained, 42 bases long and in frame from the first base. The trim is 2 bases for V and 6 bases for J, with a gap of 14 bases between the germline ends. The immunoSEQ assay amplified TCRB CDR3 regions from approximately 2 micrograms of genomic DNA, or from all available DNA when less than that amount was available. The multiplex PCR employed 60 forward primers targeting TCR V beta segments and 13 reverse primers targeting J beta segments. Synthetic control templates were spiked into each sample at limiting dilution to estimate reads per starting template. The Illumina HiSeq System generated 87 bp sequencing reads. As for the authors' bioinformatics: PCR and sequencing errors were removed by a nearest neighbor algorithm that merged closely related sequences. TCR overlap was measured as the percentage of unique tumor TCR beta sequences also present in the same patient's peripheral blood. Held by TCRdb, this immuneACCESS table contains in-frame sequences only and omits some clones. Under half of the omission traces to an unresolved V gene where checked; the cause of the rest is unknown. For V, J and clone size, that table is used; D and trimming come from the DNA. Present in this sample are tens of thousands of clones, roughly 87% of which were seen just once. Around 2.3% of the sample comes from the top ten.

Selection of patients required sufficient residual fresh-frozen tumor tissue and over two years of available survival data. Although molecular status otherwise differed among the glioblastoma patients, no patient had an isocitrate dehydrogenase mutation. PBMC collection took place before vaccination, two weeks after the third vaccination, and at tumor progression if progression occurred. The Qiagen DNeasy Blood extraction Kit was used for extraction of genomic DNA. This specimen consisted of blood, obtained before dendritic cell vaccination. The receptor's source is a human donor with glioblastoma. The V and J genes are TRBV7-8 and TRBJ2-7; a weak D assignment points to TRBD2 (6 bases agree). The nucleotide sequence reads TGTGCCAGCAGCTTAAAGGCGGGGCCGATCGAGCAGTACGTC. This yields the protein CASSLKAGPIEQYV.